These T cell receptor beta chains were read from a single sample in a study of T cells in Graves' hyperthyroidism and ophthalmopathy. MiXCR, applied by TCRdb to the multiplex PCR reads, yields one record per CDR3 protein. Of around 450,000 distinct CDR3 sequences listed, 15% to 18% are singletons. The sequencing input was blood. The receptors come from a woman aged 18-29 years with Graves' hyperthyroidism. The CDR3 runs from the conserved cysteine through the conserved F or W. D genes are given only for firm matches. Expanded clones are given a class, and other clones once, few, many or no size at all.

D gene | clone size | J gene | V gene | CDR3 DNA | CDR3 protein
- | few | TRBJ2-3 | TRBV24-1 | TGTGCCACCAGTAGTAGCAGGTCTAGCACAGATACGCAGTATTTT | CATSSSRSSTDTQYF
- | - | TRBJ1-1 | TRBV5-1 | TGCGCCAGCAGCTTTACCCGGATCGCTGAAGCTTTCTTT | CASSFTRIAEAFF
- | - | TRBJ1-6 | TRBV20-1 | TGCAGTGCCCGAGAGGGGCATCATAATTCACCCCTCCACTTT | CSAREGHHNSPLHF
- | - | TRBJ1-2 | TRBV27 | TGTGCCAGCAGTTCCACCGCGACAGGAAACTATGGCTACACCTTC | CASSSTATGNYGYTF
- | many | TRBJ2-5 | TRBV12-3/TRBV12-4 | TGTGCCAGCAGTCCCCTGACCCTTCAGGGGGAGACCCAGTACTTC | CASSPLTLQGETQYF
TRBD2 | few | TRBJ2-7 | TRBV5-1 | TGCGCCAGCAGCTTAGGAAGGACTAGCGGGGACTACGAGCAGTACTTC | CASSLGRTSGDYEQYF
TRBD1 | - | TRBJ1-6 | TRBV6-1 | TGTGCCAGCAGGGACAGGGTTGATTCACCCCTCCACTTT | CASRDRVDSPLHF
TRBD2 | many | TRBJ2-1 | TRBV20-1 | TGCAGTGCTAGGGCGACTAGCGGGAGGGCCCTCAATGAGCAGTTCTTC | CSARATSGRALNEQFF
- | many | TRBJ2-1 | TRBV11-2 | TGTGCCAGCAGCCCCGGTTTGATCCGCCCGGGGCATGAGCAGTTCTTC | CASSPGLIRPGHEQFF
TRBD1 | many | TRBJ2-7 | TRBV7-8 | TGTGCCAGCAGCTTAGATCCACAGGGGTTCCGCGAGCAGTACTTC | CASSLDPQGFREQYF
TRBD2 | many | TRBJ2-5 | TRBV20-1 | TGCAGTGCTCCCCAGCGGGAGGGCCAAGAGACCCAGTACTTC | CSAPQREGQETQYF
- | - | TRBJ1-1 | TRBV19 | TGTGCCAGTAGTATGGTAGGGGCCGGCACTGAAGCTTTCTTT | CASSMVGAGTEAFF
- | - | TRBJ2-5 | TRBV15 | TGTGCCACCAGCCCCCCTGGGGGGGGGCCTTCGGAGACCCAGTACTTC | CATSPPGGGPSETQYF
- | - | TRBJ2-7 | TRBV6-1 | TGTGCCAGCAGTCCCTTGGCCAGTAGCTACGAGCAGTACTTC | CASSPLASSYEQYF
- | few | TRBJ2-5 | TRBV20-1 | TGCAGTGCTAGAGATAATTTCAGGCGGCGCGGGGAAACTGTACAAGAGACCCAGTACTTC | CSARDNFRRRGETVQETQYF
TRBD1 | - | TRBJ2-2 | TRBV19 | TGTGCCAGCCGAAACAGGGGTGGGGAGCTGTTTTTT | CASRNRGGELFF
- | many | TRBJ2-5 | TRBV19 | TGTGCCAGTAGTATGGGCAACACACCTCAAGAGACCCAGTACTTC | CASSMGNTPQETQYF